A selection of T cell receptor beta chains follows, all from one sample in a study of a mutant IDH1 vaccine in newly diagnosed glioma. The protocol was immunoSEQ multiplex PCR, while the TCRdb copy is restricted to in-frame clones and leaves out a portion. The sample shows under 45,000 clones, about 80% of them seen only once. Antigen specificity for these receptors is unknown. The sequences come from PBMCs, collected from a glioma patient whose treatment included an IDH1 peptide vaccine. The receptors shown here come from a man between 45 and 60 years old with glioma. Both conserved end residues are part of each CDR3. The D gene is left open where the match is weak. Part of the rows lack a size; the others show once, few, many or a class for expanded clones.

d_gene: NA
j_gene: TRBJ1-1
abundance: NA
v_gene: TRBV30
CDR3aa: CAWSGSGFTEAFF
CDR3nt: TGTGCCTGGAGTGGATCGGGGTTCACTGAAGCTTTCTTT

d_gene: NA
j_gene: TRBJ1-4
abundance: few
v_gene: TRBV6-5
CDR3aa: CATGETARGEKLFF
CDR3nt: TGTGCCACCGGGGAGACAGCGAGAGGTGAAAAACTGTTTTTT

d_gene: TRBD1
j_gene: TRBJ1-5
abundance: NA
v_gene: TRBV7-2
CDR3aa: CASSSQGVGNQPQHF
CDR3nt: TGTGCCAGCAGCTCGCAGGGGGTTGGCAATCAGCCCCAGCATTTT

d_gene: NA
j_gene: TRBJ2-5
abundance: NA
v_gene: TRBV5-5
CDR3aa: CASSFEGGEIKETQYF
CDR3nt: TGTGCTAGCAGCTTTGAGGGTGGGGAGATAAAGGAGACCCAGTACTTC

d_gene: NA
j_gene: TRBJ1-5
abundance: NA
v_gene: TRBV7-6
CDR3aa: CASSVGNQPQHF
CDR3nt: TGTGCCAGCAGCGTAGGGAACCAGCCCCAGCATTTT

d_gene: NA
j_gene: TRBJ2-4
abundance: NA
v_gene: TRBV30
CDR3aa: CAWSGDRGTKNIQYF
CDR3nt: TGTGCCTGGAGTGGTGATAGGGGAACCAAAAACATTCAGTACTTC

d_gene: NA
j_gene: TRBJ1-1
abundance: NA
v_gene: TRBV18
CDR3aa: CASSPLERVNTEAFF
CDR3nt: TGTGCCAGCTCCCCCTTAGAGAGGGTGAACACTGAAGCTTTCTTT

d_gene: NA
j_gene: TRBJ1-1
abundance: once
v_gene: TRBV29-1
CDR3aa: CSGKEYSLNTEAFF
CDR3nt: TGCAGCGGGAAGGAGTATAGTTTGAACACTGAAGCTTTCTTT

d_gene: NA
j_gene: TRBJ2-7
abundance: NA
v_gene: TRBV18
CDR3aa: CASSLEYYEQYF
CDR3nt: TGTGCCAGCTCCCTGGAATACTACGAGCAGTACTTC

d_gene: TRBD1
j_gene: TRBJ1-2
abundance: NA
v_gene: TRBV6-5
CDR3aa: CASSSVGQGIGGYTF
CDR3nt: TGTGCCAGCAGCAGTGTAGGACAGGGGATAGGTGGCTACACCTTC

d_gene: NA
j_gene: TRBJ2-5
abundance: few
v_gene: TRBV30
CDR3aa: CAWSVNTRETQYF
CDR3nt: TGTGCCTGGAGTGTAAACACACGGGAGACCCAGTACTTC

d_gene: TRBD1
j_gene: TRBJ1-1
abundance: NA
v_gene: TRBV7-4
CDR3aa: CASFYPWAGGNTEAFF
CDR3nt: TGTGCCAGCTTCTATCCATGGGCAGGGGGGAACACTGAAGCTTTCTTT

d_gene: NA
j_gene: TRBJ2-1
abundance: NA
v_gene: TRBV7-8
CDR3aa: CASSPIGNEQFF
CDR3nt: TGTGCCAGCAGCCCCATCGGCAATGAGCAGTTCTTC

d_gene: TRBD1
j_gene: TRBJ2-1
abundance: NA
v_gene: TRBV29-1
CDR3aa: CSVAGTGLHNEQFF
CDR3nt: TGCAGCGTGGCCGGGACAGGGCTTCACAATGAGCAGTTCTTC

d_gene: NA
j_gene: TRBJ2-5
abundance: NA
v_gene: TRBV10-3
CDR3aa: CAIKGIQETQYF
CDR3nt: TGTGCCATCAAGGGGATCCAAGAGACCCAGTACTTC

d_gene: NA
j_gene: TRBJ1-2
abundance: NA
v_gene: TRBV30
CDR3aa: CAWGRDRANYGYTF
CDR3nt: TGTGCCTGGGGCCGGGACCGAGCTAACTATGGCTACACCTTC

d_gene: TRBD1
j_gene: TRBJ1-3
abundance: once
v_gene: TRBV28
CDR3aa: CASSPAGGLGNTIYF
CDR3nt: TGTGCCAGCAGTCCTGCAGGGGGGCTGGGAAACACCATATATTTT

d_gene: NA
j_gene: TRBJ1-5
abundance: once
v_gene: TRBV29-1
CDR3aa: CSVVVQGTGQPQHF
CDR3nt: TGCAGCGTTGTAGTGCAGGGAACAGGGCAGCCCCAGCATTTT

d_gene: TRBD2
j_gene: TRBJ2-7
abundance: NA
v_gene: TRBV27
CDR3aa: CASSGGGGGRYEQYF
CDR3nt: TGTGCCAGCAGTGGGGGAGGCGGGGGGCGGTACGAGCAGTACTTC

d_gene: NA
j_gene: TRBJ2-7
abundance: once
v_gene: TRBV5-1
CDR3aa: CASSLENEQYF
CDR3nt: TGCGCCAGCAGCTTGGAGAACGAGCAGTACTTC

d_gene: NA
j_gene: TRBJ2-3
abundance: few
v_gene: TRBV6-1
CDR3aa: CASSEARTVDTQYF
CDR3nt: TGTGCCAGCAGTGAAGCGCGGACAGTTGATACGCAGTATTTT

d_gene: TRBD1
j_gene: TRBJ2-7
abundance: NA
v_gene: TRBV7-2
CDR3aa: CASSLAWQGATSYEQYF
CDR3nt: TGTGCCAGCAGCTTAGCCTGGCAGGGGGCAACGTCCTACGAGCAGTACTTC

d_gene: NA
j_gene: TRBJ1-4
abundance: NA
v_gene: TRBV6-5
CDR3aa: CASSYSSGAEKLFF
CDR3nt: TGTGCCAGCAGTTACTCTTCAGGGGCTGAAAAACTGTTTTTT

d_gene: TRBD1
j_gene: TRBJ2-7
abundance: NA
v_gene: TRBV5-5
CDR3aa: CASSFPEGTVSYEQYF
CDR3nt: TGTGCCAGCAGCTTCCCAGAAGGGACAGTCTCCTACGAGCAGTACTTC

d_gene: NA
j_gene: TRBJ2-7
abundance: NA
v_gene: TRBV4-1
CDR3aa: CASSQTSSREQYF
CDR3nt: TGCGCCAGCAGCCAAACCTCGTCAAGGGAGCAGTACTTC

d_gene: NA
j_gene: TRBJ2-7
abundance: NA
v_gene: TRBV10-3
CDR3aa: CAISEASYEQYF
CDR3nt: TGTGCCATCAGTGAAGCATCCTACGAGCAGTACTTC

d_gene: NA
j_gene: TRBJ2-7
abundance: NA
v_gene: TRBV14
CDR3aa: CASSQGWGRNEQYF
CDR3nt: TGTGCCAGCAGCCAAGGATGGGGGCGTAACGAGCAGTACTTC

d_gene: NA
j_gene: TRBJ2-3
abundance: NA
v_gene: TRBV4-3
CDR3aa: CASSQDQEGSGTDTQYF
CDR3nt: TGCGCCAGCAGCCAAGATCAGGAGGGGTCTGGGACAGATACGCAGTATTTT

d_gene: NA
j_gene: TRBJ1-1
abundance: NA
v_gene: TRBV5-1
CDR3aa: CASSLGTEAFF
CDR3nt: TGCGCCAGCAGCCTTGGGACTGAAGCTTTCTTT

d_gene: NA
j_gene: TRBJ2-3
abundance: NA
v_gene: TRBV4-2
CDR3aa: CASSHRSLKTDTQYF
CDR3nt: TGTGCCAGCAGCCATCGGTCCTTGAAAACAGATACGCAGTATTTT

d_gene: NA
j_gene: TRBJ1-1
abundance: NA
v_gene: TRBV5-1
CDR3aa: CASSWGQTQMNTEAFF
CDR3nt: TGCGCCAGCAGTTGGGGGCAGACACAAATGAACACTGAAGCTTTCTTT

d_gene: TRBD1
j_gene: TRBJ1-3
abundance: NA
v_gene: TRBV5-6
CDR3aa: CASSYLRTGAGNTIYF
CDR3nt: TGTGCCAGCAGCTACCTCCGGACAGGGGCTGGAAACACCATATATTTT

d_gene: NA
j_gene: TRBJ2-1
abundance: NA
v_gene: TRBV27
CDR3aa: CASSLGVNNEQFF
CDR3nt: TGTGCCAGCAGTTTGGGAGTAAACAATGAGCAGTTCTTC

d_gene: NA
j_gene: TRBJ1-1
abundance: NA
v_gene: TRBV5-4
CDR3aa: CASSLVGWVESNTEAFF
CDR3nt: TGTGCCAGCAGCTTGGTAGGCTGGGTCGAATCGAACACTGAAGCTTTCTTT

d_gene: TRBD2
j_gene: TRBJ2-2
abundance: few
v_gene: TRBV6-4
CDR3aa: CASSVFGGANTGELFF
CDR3nt: TGTGCCAGCAGCGTTTTTGGGGGGGCGAACACCGGGGAGCTGTTTTTT

d_gene: NA
j_gene: TRBJ2-7
abundance: once
v_gene: TRBV4-2
CDR3aa: CASSQPDGGRSYEQYF
CDR3nt: TGTGCCAGCAGCCAACCCGACGGGGGAAGGTCCTACGAGCAGTACTTC

d_gene: NA
j_gene: TRBJ1-2
abundance: NA
v_gene: TRBV19
CDR3aa: CASSALSVGTNYGYTF
CDR3nt: TGTGCCAGTAGTGCTCTCTCCGTCGGTACTAACTATGGCTACACCTTC

d_gene: NA
j_gene: TRBJ2-7
abundance: NA
v_gene: TRBV30
CDR3aa: CALGGGSYEQYF
CDR3nt: TGTGCCTTAGGGGGGGGATCCTACGAGCAGTACTTC

d_gene: TRBD1
j_gene: TRBJ1-1
abundance: NA
v_gene: TRBV4-1
CDR3aa: CASSHGQGLTEAFF
CDR3nt: TGCGCCAGCAGCCATGGACAGGGGCTCACTGAAGCTTTCTTT

d_gene: NA
j_gene: TRBJ1-2
abundance: NA
v_gene: TRBV30
CDR3aa: CAWSVPGMVVGYTF
CDR3nt: TGTGCCTGGAGTGTTCCGGGGATGGTCGTTGGCTACACCTTC

d_gene: NA
j_gene: TRBJ1-1
abundance: NA
v_gene: TRBV7-9
CDR3aa: CASGTVQNTEAFF
CDR3nt: TGTGCCAGCGGTACAGTCCAGAACACTGAAGCTTTCTTT

d_gene: TRBD2
j_gene: TRBJ2-1
abundance: NA
v_gene: TRBV19
CDR3aa: CASSPPGLVGNEQFF
CDR3nt: TGTGCCAGTAGTCCGCCGGGACTAGTCGGTAATGAGCAGTTCTTC

d_gene: TRBD1
j_gene: TRBJ1-2
abundance: NA
v_gene: TRBV27
CDR3aa: CASATWTGSGYTF
CDR3nt: TGTGCCAGCGCCACCTGGACAGGGTCTGGCTACACCTTC

d_gene: TRBD1
j_gene: TRBJ2-2
abundance: NA
v_gene: TRBV27
CDR3aa: CASSYRGEYTGELFF
CDR3nt: TGTGCCAGCAGTTACAGGGGCGAATACACCGGGGAGCTGTTTTTT